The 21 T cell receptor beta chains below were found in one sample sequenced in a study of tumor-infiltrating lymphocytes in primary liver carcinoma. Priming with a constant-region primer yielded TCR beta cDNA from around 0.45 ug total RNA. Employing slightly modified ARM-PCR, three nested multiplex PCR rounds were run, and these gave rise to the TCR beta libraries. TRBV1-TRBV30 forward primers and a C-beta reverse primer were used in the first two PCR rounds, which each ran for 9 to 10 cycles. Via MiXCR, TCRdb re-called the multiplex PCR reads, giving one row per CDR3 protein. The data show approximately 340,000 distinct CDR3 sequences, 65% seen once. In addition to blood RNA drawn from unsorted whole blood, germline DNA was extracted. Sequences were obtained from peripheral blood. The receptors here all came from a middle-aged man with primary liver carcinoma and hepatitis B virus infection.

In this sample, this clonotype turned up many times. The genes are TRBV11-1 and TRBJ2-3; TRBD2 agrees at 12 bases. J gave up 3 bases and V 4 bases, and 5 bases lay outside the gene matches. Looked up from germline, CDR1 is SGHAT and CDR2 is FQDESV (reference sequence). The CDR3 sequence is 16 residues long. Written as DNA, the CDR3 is TGTGCCAGCAGCTCAAGACTAGCGGGAGTTACAGATACGCAGTATTTT. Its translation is CASSSRLAGVTDTQYF.

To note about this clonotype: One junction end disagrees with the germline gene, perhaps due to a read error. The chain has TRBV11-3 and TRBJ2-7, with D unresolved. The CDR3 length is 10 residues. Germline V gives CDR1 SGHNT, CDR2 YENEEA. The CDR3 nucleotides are TGTACCAGTAGCTTAGTCGAGCAGTACTTC. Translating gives CTSSLVEQYF.

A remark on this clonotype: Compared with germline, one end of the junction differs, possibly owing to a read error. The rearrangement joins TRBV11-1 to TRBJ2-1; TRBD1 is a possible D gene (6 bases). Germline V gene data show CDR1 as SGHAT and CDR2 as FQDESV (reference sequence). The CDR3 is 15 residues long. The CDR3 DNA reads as TGTGCCAGCAGCGCCGAAGGCAGGGGTAACAATGAACAGTTCTTC. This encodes CASSAEGRGNNEQFF.

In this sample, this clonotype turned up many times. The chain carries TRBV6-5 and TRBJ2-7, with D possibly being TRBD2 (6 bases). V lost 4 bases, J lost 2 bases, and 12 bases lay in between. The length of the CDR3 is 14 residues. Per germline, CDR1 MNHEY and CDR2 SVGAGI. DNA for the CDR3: TGTGCCAGCAGTTCTGGGACTCTCCCCTACGAGCAGTACTTC. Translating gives CASSSGTLPYEQYF.

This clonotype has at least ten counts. CDR3 nucleotides: TGTGCCAGCAGTTACTTAGGTGGTGGACAGAAGAACACCGGGGAGCTGTTTTTT. It is translated as CASSYLGGGQKNTGELFF. This chain links TRBV6-6 with TRBJ2-2; tentatively, D is TRBD1 (6 bases). V lost 1 base and J 1 base, leaving 16 bases between the germline ends. The CDR3 loop spans 18 amino acids. Germline CDR1 reads MNHNY; CDR2 reads SVGAGI (reference sequence).

The CDR3 DNA sequence: TGCGCCAGCAGCTTCGGGGCTGAGGGGGAGCTGTTTTTT. It is translated as CASSFGAEGELFF. The J gene is TRBJ2-2, the V gene TRBV5-1; D may be TRBD1 or TRBD2 (5 bases each). The CDR3 spans 13 residues. V lost 2 bases and J 8 bases, leaving 10 bases between the germline ends. Looked up from germline, CDR1 is SGHRS and CDR2 is YFSETQ.

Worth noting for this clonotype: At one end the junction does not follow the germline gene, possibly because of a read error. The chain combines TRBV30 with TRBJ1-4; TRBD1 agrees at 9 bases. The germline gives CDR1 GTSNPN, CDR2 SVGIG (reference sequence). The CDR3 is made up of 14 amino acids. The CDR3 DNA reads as TGTGCCTGGATCAGGACAGGGGACGGTGAAGAACTGTTTTTT. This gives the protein CAWIRTGDGEELFF.

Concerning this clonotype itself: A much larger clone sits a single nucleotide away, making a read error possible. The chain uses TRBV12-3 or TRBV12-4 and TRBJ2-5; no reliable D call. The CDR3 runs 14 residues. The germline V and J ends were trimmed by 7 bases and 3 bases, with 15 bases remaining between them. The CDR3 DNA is TGTGCCAGCACCCTTTCCGCAGAGAAAGAGACCCAGTACTTC. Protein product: CASTLSAEKETQYF.

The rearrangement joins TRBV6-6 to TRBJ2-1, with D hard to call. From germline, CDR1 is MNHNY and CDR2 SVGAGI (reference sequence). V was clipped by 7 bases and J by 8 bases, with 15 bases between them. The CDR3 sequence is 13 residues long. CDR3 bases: TGTGCCAGCACCCAGGATTCCATCGATGAGCAGTTCTTC. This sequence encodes CASTQDSIDEQFF.

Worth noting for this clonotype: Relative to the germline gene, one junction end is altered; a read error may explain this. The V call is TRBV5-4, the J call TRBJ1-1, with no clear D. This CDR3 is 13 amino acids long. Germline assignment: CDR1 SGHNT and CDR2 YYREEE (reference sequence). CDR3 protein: CASSGEAITEAVF. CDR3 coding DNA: TGTGCCAGCAGCGGGGAGGCGATCACTGAAGCTGTCTTT.

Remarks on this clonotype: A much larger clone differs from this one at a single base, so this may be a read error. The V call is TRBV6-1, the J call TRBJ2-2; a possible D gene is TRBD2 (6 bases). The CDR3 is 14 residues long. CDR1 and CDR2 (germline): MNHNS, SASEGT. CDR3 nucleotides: TGTGCCAGCAGACTTAACAGGCTTTCCGGGGGGCTGTTTTTT. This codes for CASRLNRLSGGLFF.

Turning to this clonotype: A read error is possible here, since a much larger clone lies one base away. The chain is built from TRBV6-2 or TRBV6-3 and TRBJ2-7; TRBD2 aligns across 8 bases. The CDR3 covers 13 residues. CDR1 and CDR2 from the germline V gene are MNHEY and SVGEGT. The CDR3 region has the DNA TGTACCAGCAGTCGTAGCGGGGCCTACGAGCAGTACTTC. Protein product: CTSSRSGAYEQYF.

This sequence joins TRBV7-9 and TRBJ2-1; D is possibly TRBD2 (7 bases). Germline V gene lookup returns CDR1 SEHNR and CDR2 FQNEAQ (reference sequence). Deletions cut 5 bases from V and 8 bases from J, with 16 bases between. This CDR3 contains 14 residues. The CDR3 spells CASSPGGRNHEQFF. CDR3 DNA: TGTGCCAGCAGCCCGGGGGGCAGGAACCATGAGCAGTTCTTC. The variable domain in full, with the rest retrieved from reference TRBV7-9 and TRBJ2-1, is DTGVSQNPRHKITKRGQNVTFRCDPISEHNRLYWYRQTLGQGPEFLTYFQNEAQLEKSRLLSDRFSAERPKGSFSTLEIQRTEQGDSAMYLCASSPGGRNHEQFFGPGTRLTVL.

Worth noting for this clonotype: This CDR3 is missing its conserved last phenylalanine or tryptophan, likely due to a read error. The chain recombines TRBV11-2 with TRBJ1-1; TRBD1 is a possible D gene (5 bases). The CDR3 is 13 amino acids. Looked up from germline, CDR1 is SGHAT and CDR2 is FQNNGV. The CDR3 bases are TGTGCCTGCAGCGAGGGACTCCCGATAAGAGCTTTCTTA. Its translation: CACSEGLPIRAFL.

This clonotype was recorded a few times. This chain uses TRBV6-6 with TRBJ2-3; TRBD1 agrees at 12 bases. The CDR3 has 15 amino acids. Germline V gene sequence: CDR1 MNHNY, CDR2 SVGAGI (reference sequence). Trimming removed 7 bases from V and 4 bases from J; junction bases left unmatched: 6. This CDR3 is CASIKGQGAPDTQYF. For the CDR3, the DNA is TGTGCCAGCATCAAGGGACAGGGGGCTCCAGATACGCAGTATTTT.

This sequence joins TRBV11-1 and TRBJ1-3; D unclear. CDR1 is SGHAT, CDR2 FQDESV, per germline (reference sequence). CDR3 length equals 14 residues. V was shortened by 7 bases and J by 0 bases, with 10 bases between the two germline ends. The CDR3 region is CASIEQPSGNTIYF. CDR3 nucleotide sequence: TGTGCCAGCATAGAACAACCCTCTGGAAACACCATATATTTT.

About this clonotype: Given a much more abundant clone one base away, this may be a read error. CDR3: CASSYGITGGYTDTQYF. CDR3 nucleotides: TGCGCCAGCAGCTACGGGATAACGGGAGGATACACAGATACGCAGTATTTT. The rearrangement links TRBV4-3 to TRBJ2-3; 7 bases map to TRBD2. The ends lost 5 bases at V and 2 bases at J; junction bases unmatched: 13. The CDR3 spans 17 residues. Germline CDR1 is LGHNA and CDR2 is YSLEER.

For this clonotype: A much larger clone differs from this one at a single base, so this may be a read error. The CDR3 DNA follows: TGTGCCAGCAATTCGCATGGCGGTGGCTCCTACGAGCAGTACTTC. Its translation: CASNSHGGGSYEQYF. The chain carries TRBV6-2 or TRBV6-3 and TRBJ2-7; D not resolved. The CDR3 extends over 15 amino acids. Germline CDR1 MNHEY, CDR2 SVGEGT. V lost 7 bases to trimming and J lost 0 bases, with 16 bases between them.

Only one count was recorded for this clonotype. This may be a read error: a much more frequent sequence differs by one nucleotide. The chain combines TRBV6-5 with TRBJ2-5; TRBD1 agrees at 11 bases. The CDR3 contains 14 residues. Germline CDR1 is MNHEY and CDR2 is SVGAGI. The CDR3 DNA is TGTGTCAGCAGTCGGACAGGGGGCACGGAGACCCAGTACTTC. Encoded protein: CVSSRTGGTETQYF.

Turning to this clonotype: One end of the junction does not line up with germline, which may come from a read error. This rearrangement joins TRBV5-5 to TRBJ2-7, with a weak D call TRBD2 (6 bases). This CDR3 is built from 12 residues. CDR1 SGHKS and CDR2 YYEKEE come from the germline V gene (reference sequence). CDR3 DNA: TGTGCCAGCAGTAGGTGGACGGGGGAGCAGCACTTC. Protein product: CASSRWTGEQHF. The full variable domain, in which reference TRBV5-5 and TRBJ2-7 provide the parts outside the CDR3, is DAGVTQSPTHLIKTRGQQVTLRCSPISGHKSVSWYQQVLGQGPQFIFQYYEKEERGRGNFPDRFSARQFPNYSSELNVNALLLGDSALYLCASSRWTGEQHFGPGTRLTVT.

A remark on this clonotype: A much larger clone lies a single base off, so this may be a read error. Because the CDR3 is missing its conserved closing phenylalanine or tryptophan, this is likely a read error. CDR3 in amino acids: CSVVASGSYNEQFL. The DNA of the CDR3 is TGCAGCGTTGTCGCTAGCGGGTCTTACAATGAGCAGTTCTTA. This rearrangement joins TRBV29-1 to TRBJ2-1; 8 bases fit TRBD2. The germline CDR1 and CDR2 sequences are SQVTM and ANQGSEA. The CDR3 is 14 amino acids. Trimming removed 4 bases from V and 4 bases from J; junction bases left unmatched: 6.